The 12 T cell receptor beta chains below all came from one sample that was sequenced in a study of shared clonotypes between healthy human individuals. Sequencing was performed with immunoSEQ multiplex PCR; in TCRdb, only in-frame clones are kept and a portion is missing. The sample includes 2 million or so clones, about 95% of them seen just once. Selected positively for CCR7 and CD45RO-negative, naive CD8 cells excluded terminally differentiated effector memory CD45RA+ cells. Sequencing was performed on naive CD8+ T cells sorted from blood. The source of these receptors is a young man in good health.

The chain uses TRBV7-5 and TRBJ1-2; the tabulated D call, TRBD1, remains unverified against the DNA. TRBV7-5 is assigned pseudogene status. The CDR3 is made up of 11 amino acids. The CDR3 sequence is CAKEGGQGYTF. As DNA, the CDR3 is TGTGCCAAGGAGGGGGGACAGGGCTACACCTTC.

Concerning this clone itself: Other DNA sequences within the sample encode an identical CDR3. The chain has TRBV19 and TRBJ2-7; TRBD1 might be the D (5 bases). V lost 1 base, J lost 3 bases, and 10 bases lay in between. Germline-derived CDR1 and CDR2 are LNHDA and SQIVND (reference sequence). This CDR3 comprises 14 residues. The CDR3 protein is CASSIGAGFYEQYF. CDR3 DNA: TGTGCCAGTAGTATAGGGGCAGGGTTCTACGAGCAGTACTTC.

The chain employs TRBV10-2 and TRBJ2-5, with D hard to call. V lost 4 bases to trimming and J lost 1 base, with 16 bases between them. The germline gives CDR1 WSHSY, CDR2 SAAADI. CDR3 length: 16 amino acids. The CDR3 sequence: CASSAIVSSSQETQYF. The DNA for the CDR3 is TGCGCCAGCAGTGCAATTGTGAGCTCATCCCAAGAGACCCAGTACTTC.

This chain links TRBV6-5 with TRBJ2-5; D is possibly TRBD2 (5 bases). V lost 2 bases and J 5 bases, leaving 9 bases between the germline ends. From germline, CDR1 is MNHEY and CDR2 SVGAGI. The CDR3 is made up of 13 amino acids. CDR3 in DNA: TGTGCCAGCAGTTACACGGGATCGGAGACCCAGTACTTC. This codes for CASSYTGSETQYF.

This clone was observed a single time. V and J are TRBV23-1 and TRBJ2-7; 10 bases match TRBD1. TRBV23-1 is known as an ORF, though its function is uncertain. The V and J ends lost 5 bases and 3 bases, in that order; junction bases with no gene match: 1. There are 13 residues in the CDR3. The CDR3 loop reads CASSGQGGYEQYF. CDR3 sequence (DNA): TGCGCCAGCAGTGGACAGGGGGGCTACGAGCAGTACTTC.

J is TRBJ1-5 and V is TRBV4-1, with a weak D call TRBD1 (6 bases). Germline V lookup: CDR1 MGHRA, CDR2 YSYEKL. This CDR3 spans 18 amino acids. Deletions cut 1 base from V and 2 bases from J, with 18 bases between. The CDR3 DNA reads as TGCGCCAGCAGCCAAGCAATCTTAGGACAGAACGGCAATCAGCCCCAGCATTTT. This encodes CASSQAILGQNGNQPQHF.

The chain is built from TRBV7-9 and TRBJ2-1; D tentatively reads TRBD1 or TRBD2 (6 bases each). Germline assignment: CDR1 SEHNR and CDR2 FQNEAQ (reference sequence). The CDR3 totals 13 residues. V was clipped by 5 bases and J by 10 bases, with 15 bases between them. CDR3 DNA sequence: TGTGCCAGCAGCGGCCCCGGGGGCAGCGAGCAGTTCTTC. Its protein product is CASSGPGGSEQFF.

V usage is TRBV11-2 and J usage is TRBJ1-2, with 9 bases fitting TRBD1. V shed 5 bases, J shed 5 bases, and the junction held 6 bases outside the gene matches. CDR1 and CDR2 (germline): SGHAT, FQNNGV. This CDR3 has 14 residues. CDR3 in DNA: TGTGCCAGCAGCGTTACAGGGGGCGCATATGGCTACACCTTC. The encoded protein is CASSVTGGAYGYTF.

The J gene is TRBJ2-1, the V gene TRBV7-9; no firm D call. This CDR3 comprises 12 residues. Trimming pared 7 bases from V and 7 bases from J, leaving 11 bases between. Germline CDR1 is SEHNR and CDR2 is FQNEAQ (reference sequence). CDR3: CASTPDKNEQFF. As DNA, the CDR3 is TGTGCCAGCACCCCCGACAAGAATGAGCAGTTCTTC.

The chain's CDR3 is CASSHLREPQETQYF. The CDR3 DNA reads TGTGCCAGCAGCCACCTCCGGGAGCCGCAAGAGACCCAGTACTTC. This chain links TRBV7-9 with TRBJ2-5; D might be TRBD2 (6 bases). Germline loops: CDR1 SEHNR, CDR2 FQNEAQ (reference sequence). V was shortened by 5 bases and J by 2 bases, with 15 bases between the two germline ends. The CDR3 is 15 residues long.

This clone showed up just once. The CDR3 here is CASSPLVGGQETQYF. The CDR3 bases are TGTGCCAGCAGCCCGCTAGTAGGCGGGCAAGAGACCCAGTACTTC. The rearrangement uses TRBV27 and TRBJ2-5, with D possibly TRBD2 on 5 matching bases. Trimming cost V 6 bases and J 2 bases, with 16 bases left between them. The CDR3 has 15 residues. Germline lookup yields CDR1 MNHEY and CDR2 SMNVEV (reference sequence).

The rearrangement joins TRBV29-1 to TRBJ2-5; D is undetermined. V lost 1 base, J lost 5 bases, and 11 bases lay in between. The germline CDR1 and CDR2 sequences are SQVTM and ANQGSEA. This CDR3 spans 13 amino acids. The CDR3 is CSVEAADWETQYF. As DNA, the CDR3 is TGCAGCGTTGAAGCCGCCGATTGGGAGACCCAGTACTTC.